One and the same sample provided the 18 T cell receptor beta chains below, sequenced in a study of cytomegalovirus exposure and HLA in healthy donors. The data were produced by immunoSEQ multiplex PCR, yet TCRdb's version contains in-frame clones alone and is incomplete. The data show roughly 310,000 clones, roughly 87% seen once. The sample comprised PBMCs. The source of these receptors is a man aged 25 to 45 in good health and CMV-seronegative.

The CDR3 here is CASSLKRRGGYTF. The CDR3 DNA follows: TGTGCCAGCAGTTTAAAGAGGAGGGGTGGCTACACCTTC. The chain recombines TRBV27 with TRBJ1-2; D perhaps matches TRBD1 (5 bases). V gave up 2 bases and J gave up 7 bases, with 11 bases separating them. The CDR3 has 13 amino acids. From germline, CDR1 is MNHEY and CDR2 SMNVEV (reference sequence).

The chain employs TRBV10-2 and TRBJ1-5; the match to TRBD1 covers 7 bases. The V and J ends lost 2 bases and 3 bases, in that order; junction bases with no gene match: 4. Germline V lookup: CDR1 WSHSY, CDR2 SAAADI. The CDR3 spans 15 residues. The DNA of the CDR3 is TGCGCCAGCAGTGAGGCAGGGGGTCCCAATCAGCCCCAGCATTTT. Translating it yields CASSEAGGPNQPQHF.

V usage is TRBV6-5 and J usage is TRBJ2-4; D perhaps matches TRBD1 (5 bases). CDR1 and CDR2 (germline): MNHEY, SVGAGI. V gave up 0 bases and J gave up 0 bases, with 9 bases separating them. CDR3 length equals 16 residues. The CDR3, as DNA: TGTGCCAGCAGTTACTCCAGGGTTCTAGCCAAAAACATTCAGTACTTC. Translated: CASSYSRVLAKNIQYF.

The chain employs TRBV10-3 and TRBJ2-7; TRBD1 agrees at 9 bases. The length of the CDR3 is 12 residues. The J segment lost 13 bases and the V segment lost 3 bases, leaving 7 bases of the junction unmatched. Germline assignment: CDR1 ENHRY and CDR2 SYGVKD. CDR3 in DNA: TGTGCCATCAGTGAATTTAGGGACAGGGCTTACTTC. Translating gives CAISEFRDRAYF.

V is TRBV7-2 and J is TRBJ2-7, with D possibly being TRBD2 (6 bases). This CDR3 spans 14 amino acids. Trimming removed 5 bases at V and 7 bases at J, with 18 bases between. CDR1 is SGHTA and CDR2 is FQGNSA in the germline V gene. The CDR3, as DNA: TGTGCCAGCAGCGGTTTTGCGGGGCCGGGGGAGCAGTACTTC. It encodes CASSGFAGPGEQYF.

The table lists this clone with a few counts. The CDR3 bases are TGTGCCAGCTCACCAGGGGAGAACTATGGCTACACCTTC. It translates to CASSPGENYGYTF. The V and J genes are TRBV18 and TRBJ1-2; D gene unclear. Trimming removed 2 bases from V and 2 bases from J, with 6 bases in between. The germline gives CDR1 KGHSH, CDR2 LQKENI. CDR3 length: 13 amino acids. Based on the CDR3 plus reference TRBV18 and TRBJ1-2, the full variable domain is NAGVMQNPRHLVRRRGQEARLRCSPMKGHSHVYWYRQLPEEGLKFMVYLQKENIIDESGMPKERFSAEFPKEGPSILRIQQVVRGDSAAYFCASSPGENYGYTFGSGTRLTVV.

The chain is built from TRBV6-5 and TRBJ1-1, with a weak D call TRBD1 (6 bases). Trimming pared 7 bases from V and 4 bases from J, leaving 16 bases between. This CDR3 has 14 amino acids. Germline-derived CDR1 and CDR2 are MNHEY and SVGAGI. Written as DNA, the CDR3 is TGTGCCAGCACCCTCGCGGGGGCCCGCACTGAAGCTTTCTTT. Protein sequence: CASTLAGARTEAFF.

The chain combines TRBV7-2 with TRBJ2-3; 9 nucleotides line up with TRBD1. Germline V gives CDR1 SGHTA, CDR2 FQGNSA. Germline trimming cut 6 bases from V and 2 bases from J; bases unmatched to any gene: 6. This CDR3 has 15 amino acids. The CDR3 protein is CASRDRGADTDTQYF. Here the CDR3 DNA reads TGTGCCAGCAGAGACAGGGGGGCCGACACAGATACGCAGTATTTT.

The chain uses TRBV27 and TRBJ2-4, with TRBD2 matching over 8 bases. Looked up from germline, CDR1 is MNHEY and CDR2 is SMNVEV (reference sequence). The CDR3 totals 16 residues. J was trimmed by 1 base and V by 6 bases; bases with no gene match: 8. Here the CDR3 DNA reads TGTGCCAGCAGCCACTACGGGGGGGTGGCCAAAAACATTCAGTACTTC. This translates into CASSHYGGVAKNIQYF.

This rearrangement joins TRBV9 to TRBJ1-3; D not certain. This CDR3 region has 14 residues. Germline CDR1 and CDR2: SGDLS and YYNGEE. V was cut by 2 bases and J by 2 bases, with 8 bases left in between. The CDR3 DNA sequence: TGTGCCAGCAGCGTCGCCCACACTGGAAACACCATATATTTT. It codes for CASSVAHTGNTIYF.

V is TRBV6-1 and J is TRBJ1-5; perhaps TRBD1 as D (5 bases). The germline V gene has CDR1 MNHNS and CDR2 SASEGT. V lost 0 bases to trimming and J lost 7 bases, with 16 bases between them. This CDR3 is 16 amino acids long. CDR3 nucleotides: TGTGCCAGCAGTGAAGCGCTTCGGGCAGGGATACAGCCCCAGCATTTT. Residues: CASSEALRAGIQPQHF.

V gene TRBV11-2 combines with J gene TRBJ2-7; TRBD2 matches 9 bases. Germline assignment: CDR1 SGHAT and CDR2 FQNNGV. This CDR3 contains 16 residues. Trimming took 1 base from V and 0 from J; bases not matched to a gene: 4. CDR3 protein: CASSLGPSGVSYEQYF. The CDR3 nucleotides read TGTGCCAGCAGCTTAGGCCCTAGCGGGGTCTCCTACGAGCAGTACTTC.

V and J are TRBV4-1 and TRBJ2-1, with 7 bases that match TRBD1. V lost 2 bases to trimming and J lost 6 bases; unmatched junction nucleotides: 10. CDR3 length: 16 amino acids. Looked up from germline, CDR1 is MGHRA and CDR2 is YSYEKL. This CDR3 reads CASSQPRQGFTNEQFF. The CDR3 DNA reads TGCGCCAGCAGCCAACCTCGACAGGGTTTCACCAATGAGCAGTTCTTC.

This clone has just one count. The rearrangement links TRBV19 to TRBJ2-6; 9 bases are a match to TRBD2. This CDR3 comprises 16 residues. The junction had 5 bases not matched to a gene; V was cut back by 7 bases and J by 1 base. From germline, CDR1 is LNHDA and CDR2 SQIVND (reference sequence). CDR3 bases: TGTGCCAGTATCTCGCGGGAGGGGTCTGGGGCCAACGTCCTGACTTTC. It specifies CASISREGSGANVLTF.

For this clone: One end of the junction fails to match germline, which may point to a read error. The chain's CDR3 is CASSLAPVGGLGEKLFF. In DNA, the CDR3 is TGTGCCAGCAGCCTAGCGCCTGTGGGGGGTTTGGGTGAAAAACTGTTTTTT. The chain uses TRBV7-2 and TRBJ1-4; D is perhaps TRBD1 (5 bases). Germline V lookup: CDR1 SGHTA, CDR2 FQGNSA. CDR3 length: 17 residues.

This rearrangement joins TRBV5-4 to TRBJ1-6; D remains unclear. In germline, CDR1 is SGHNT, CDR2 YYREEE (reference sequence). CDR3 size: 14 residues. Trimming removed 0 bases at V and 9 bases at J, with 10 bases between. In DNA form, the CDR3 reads TGTGCCAGCAGCTTGGCCATCACGGGTTCACCCCTCCACTTT. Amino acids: CASSLAITGSPLHF.

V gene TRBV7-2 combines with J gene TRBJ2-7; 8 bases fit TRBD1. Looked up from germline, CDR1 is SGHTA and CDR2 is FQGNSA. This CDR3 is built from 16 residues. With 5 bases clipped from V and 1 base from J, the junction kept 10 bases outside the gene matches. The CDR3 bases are TGTGCCAGCAGCCTAAGGGGGGACAGGTCGTCCTACGAGCAGTACTTC. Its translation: CASSLRGDRSSYEQYF.

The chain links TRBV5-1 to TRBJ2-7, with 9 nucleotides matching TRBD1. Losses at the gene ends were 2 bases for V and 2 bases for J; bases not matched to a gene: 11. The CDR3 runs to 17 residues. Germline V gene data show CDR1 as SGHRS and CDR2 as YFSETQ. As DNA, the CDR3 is TGCGCCAGCAGCTTAGGAGGGACAGGGTTGGTCACCTACGAGCAGTACTTC. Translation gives CASSLGGTGLVTYEQYF.